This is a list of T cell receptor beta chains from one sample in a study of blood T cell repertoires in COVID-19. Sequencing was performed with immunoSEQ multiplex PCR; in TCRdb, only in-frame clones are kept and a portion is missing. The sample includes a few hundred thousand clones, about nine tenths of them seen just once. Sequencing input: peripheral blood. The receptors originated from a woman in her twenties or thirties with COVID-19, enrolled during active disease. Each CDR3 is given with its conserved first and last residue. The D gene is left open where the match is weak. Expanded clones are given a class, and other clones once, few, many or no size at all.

CDR3 protein: CASSFLGDFSYNEQFF
CDR3 DNA: TGTGCCAGCAGTTTCTTAGGGGACTTCTCCTACAATGAGCAGTTCTTC
J gene: TRBJ2-1
D gene: -
clone size: -
CDR3 length: 16
V gene: TRBV27

CDR3 protein: CASTFNTDTQYF
CDR3 DNA: TGTGCCAGCACCTTCAACACAGATACGCAGTATTTT
J gene: TRBJ2-3
D gene: -
clone size: once
CDR3 length: 12
V gene: TRBV7-2

CDR3 protein: CASSPWEASGETQYF
CDR3 DNA: TGCGCCAGCAGCCCCTGGGAGGCTAGTGGAGAGACCCAGTACTTC
J gene: TRBJ2-5
D gene: -
clone size: -
CDR3 length: 15
V gene: TRBV4-1

CDR3 protein: CASRVGQGNTEAFF
CDR3 DNA: TGCGCCAGCAGAGTGGGACAGGGGAACACTGAAGCTTTCTTT
J gene: TRBJ1-1
D gene: TRBD1
clone size: -
CDR3 length: 14
V gene: TRBV5-1

CDR3 protein: CAVDYEQYF
CDR3 DNA: TGTGCCGTAGACTACGAGCAGTACTTC
J gene: TRBJ2-7
D gene: -
clone size: once
CDR3 length: 9
V gene: TRBV2

CDR3 protein: CAIEDRLDEQYF
CDR3 DNA: TGTGCCATCGAGGACAGGCTGGACGAGCAGTACTTC
J gene: TRBJ2-7
D gene: TRBD1
clone size: -
CDR3 length: 12
V gene: TRBV10-3

CDR3 protein: CASSQGGGSGSYNEQFF
CDR3 DNA: TGCGCCAGCAGCCAGGGTGGCGGGAGTGGCTCCTACAATGAGCAGTTCTTC
J gene: TRBJ2-1
D gene: TRBD2
clone size: -
CDR3 length: 17
V gene: TRBV4-1

CDR3 protein: CASSLDAATSYEQYF
CDR3 DNA: TGTGCCAGCAGCTTAGATGCGGCCACTTCCTACGAGCAGTACTTC
J gene: TRBJ2-7
D gene: -
clone size: -
CDR3 length: 15
V gene: TRBV2

CDR3 protein: CASSLNAVTAGITYEQYF
CDR3 DNA: TGTGCCAGCAGCTTAAATGCAGTTACGGCAGGAATTACCTACGAGCAGTACTTC
J gene: TRBJ2-7
D gene: -
clone size: -
CDR3 length: 18
V gene: TRBV7-8

CDR3 protein: CAWSWGQGEAFF
CDR3 DNA: TGTGCCTGGAGTTGGGGACAGGGGGAAGCTTTCTTT
J gene: TRBJ1-1
D gene: TRBD1
clone size: few
CDR3 length: 12
V gene: TRBV30

CDR3 protein: CASSIQGGNTEAFF
CDR3 DNA: TGTGCCAGTAGTATCCAGGGAGGGAACACTGAAGCTTTCTTT
J gene: TRBJ1-1
D gene: -
clone size: -
CDR3 length: 14
V gene: TRBV19

CDR3 protein: CASSSTLAGGPGNEQFF
CDR3 DNA: TGTGCCAGCAGCTCGACCTTGGCGGGAGGGCCAGGTAATGAGCAGTTCTTC
J gene: TRBJ2-1
D gene: TRBD2
clone size: -
CDR3 length: 17
V gene: TRBV5-4

CDR3 protein: CASSLWTGALSRYGYTF
CDR3 DNA: TGTGCCAGCAGTTTATGGACAGGCGCTCTTAGCCGGTATGGCTACACCTTC
J gene: TRBJ1-2
D gene: -
clone size: -
CDR3 length: 17
V gene: TRBV28

CDR3 protein: CASSQAGGNTIYF
CDR3 DNA: TGTGCCAGCAGCCAGGCGGGAGGAAACACCATATATTTT
J gene: TRBJ1-3
D gene: -
clone size: -
CDR3 length: 13
V gene: TRBV3-1/TRBV3-2

CDR3 protein: CARHLAGGNEQFF
CDR3 DNA: TGTGCCAGGCATCTAGCGGGGGGGAATGAGCAGTTCTTC
J gene: TRBJ2-1
D gene: TRBD2
clone size: few
CDR3 length: 13
V gene: TRBV3-1/TRBV3-2

CDR3 protein: CASRFGQGNEQYF
CDR3 DNA: TGTGCCAGCCGTTTTGGACAGGGGAACGAGCAGTACTTC
J gene: TRBJ2-7
D gene: TRBD1
clone size: -
CDR3 length: 13
V gene: TRBV6-5

CDR3 protein: CATSPGDRGLDTQYF
CDR3 DNA: TGTGCCACCTCACCCGGGGACAGGGGGCTAGATACGCAGTATTTT
J gene: TRBJ2-3
D gene: TRBD1
clone size: -
CDR3 length: 15
V gene: TRBV24-1

CDR3 protein: CASSFSLTGELFF
CDR3 DNA: TGTGCCAGCAGCTTTTCACTCACCGGGGAGCTGTTTTTT
J gene: TRBJ2-2
D gene: -
clone size: few
CDR3 length: 13
V gene: TRBV7-3

CDR3 protein: CASSARQGNYGYTF
CDR3 DNA: TGTGCCAGCAGCGCAAGACAGGGTAACTATGGCTACACCTTC
J gene: TRBJ1-2
D gene: TRBD1
clone size: -
CDR3 length: 14
V gene: TRBV9

CDR3 protein: CASSQRPGQGAYEQYF
CDR3 DNA: TGTGCCAGCAGTCAGCGGCCGGGACAGGGGGCTTACGAGCAGTACTTC
J gene: TRBJ2-7
D gene: TRBD1
clone size: -
CDR3 length: 16
V gene: TRBV6-2/TRBV6-3

CDR3 protein: CASSLAKGAPTYEQYF
CDR3 DNA: TGTGCCAGCAGCTTAGCCAAGGGGGCCCCTACCTACGAGCAGTACTTC
J gene: TRBJ2-7
D gene: TRBD1
clone size: -
CDR3 length: 16
V gene: TRBV7-9

CDR3 protein: CASREAGVSDTQYF
CDR3 DNA: TGTGCCAGCAGGGAAGCGGGAGTGTCAGATACGCAGTATTTT
J gene: TRBJ2-3
D gene: TRBD2
clone size: -
CDR3 length: 14
V gene: TRBV11-2

CDR3 protein: CASSFLAGGPSEQFF
CDR3 DNA: TGCGCCAGCAGCTTCTTAGCGGGAGGGCCGAGTGAGCAGTTCTTC
J gene: TRBJ2-1
D gene: TRBD2
clone size: few
CDR3 length: 15
V gene: TRBV5-1

CDR3 protein: CATSDTGTGSEQYF
CDR3 DNA: TGTGCCACCAGTGATACAGGGACAGGGTCGGAGCAGTACTTC
J gene: TRBJ2-7
D gene: TRBD1
clone size: -
CDR3 length: 14
V gene: TRBV24-1

CDR3 protein: CASSLKGDREQYF
CDR3 DNA: TGTGCCAGCAGCCTGAAGGGGGACCGTGAGCAGTACTTC
J gene: TRBJ2-7
D gene: -
clone size: -
CDR3 length: 13
V gene: TRBV7-2

CDR3 protein: CASSPYELIYEQYF
CDR3 DNA: TGCGCCAGCAGCCCTTACGAACTAATCTACGAGCAGTACTTC
J gene: TRBJ2-7
D gene: -
clone size: -
CDR3 length: 14
V gene: TRBV4-1

CDR3 protein: CASSLLGLTAGELFF
CDR3 DNA: TGTGCCAGCAGCTTACTAGGTTTAACTGCCGGGGAGCTGTTTTTT
J gene: TRBJ2-2
D gene: -
clone size: -
CDR3 length: 15
V gene: TRBV7-9

CDR3 protein: CASSRTGIDGYTF
CDR3 DNA: TGTGCCAGTAGTCGCACAGGGATCGATGGCTACACCTTC
J gene: TRBJ1-2
D gene: -
clone size: few
CDR3 length: 13
V gene: TRBV19

CDR3 protein: CASSRDPGGAGYTF
CDR3 DNA: TGTGCCAGCAGCCGTGACCCAGGGGGCGCAGGCTACACCTTC
J gene: TRBJ1-2
D gene: TRBD1
clone size: -
CDR3 length: 14
V gene: TRBV11-3

CDR3 protein: CASSQGGFSGAPYEQYF
CDR3 DNA: TGTGCCAGCAGCCAAGGGGGATTCTCAGGGGCCCCTTACGAGCAGTACTTC
J gene: TRBJ2-7
D gene: -
clone size: -
CDR3 length: 17
V gene: TRBV3-1/TRBV3-2

CDR3 protein: CASSFTSGRVETQYF
CDR3 DNA: TGCGCCAGCAGCTTTACTAGCGGTCGGGTAGAGACCCAGTACTTC
J gene: TRBJ2-5
D gene: TRBD2
clone size: -
CDR3 length: 15
V gene: TRBV5-1

CDR3 protein: CASSEASAVPDYEQYF
CDR3 DNA: TGTGCCAGCAGTGAAGCGTCAGCGGTCCCTGATTACGAGCAGTACTTC
J gene: TRBJ2-7
D gene: -
clone size: -
CDR3 length: 16
V gene: TRBV6-1

CDR3 protein: CASSQFLIPGGNEETQYF
CDR3 DNA: TGTGCCAGCAGTCAATTTCTCATTCCAGGGGGGAATGAAGAGACCCAGTACTTC
J gene: TRBJ2-5
D gene: -
clone size: -
CDR3 length: 18
V gene: TRBV6-6

CDR3 protein: CASSSLDEQFF
CDR3 DNA: TGTGCCAGCAGCTCCCTCGATGAGCAGTTCTTC
J gene: TRBJ2-1
D gene: -
clone size: -
CDR3 length: 11
V gene: TRBV5-4

CDR3 protein: CASSIGGYSNQPQHF
CDR3 DNA: TGTGCCAGCAGTATAGGGGGTTATAGCAATCAGCCCCAGCATTTT
J gene: TRBJ1-5
D gene: -
clone size: -
CDR3 length: 15
V gene: TRBV11-2

CDR3 protein: CASSAGVGSPLHF
CDR3 DNA: TGTGCCAGCAGTGCAGGGGTCGGTTCACCCCTCCACTTT
J gene: TRBJ1-6
D gene: -
clone size: -
CDR3 length: 13
V gene: TRBV2

CDR3 protein: CASSIYSGYQETQYF
CDR3 DNA: TGCGCCAGCAGCATTTATAGCGGGTACCAAGAGACCCAGTACTTC
J gene: TRBJ2-5
D gene: TRBD2
clone size: -
CDR3 length: 15
V gene: TRBV5-1

CDR3 protein: CASSPYGVENTEAFF
CDR3 DNA: TGTGCCAGCAGCCCGTACGGGGTAGAGAACACTGAAGCTTTCTTT
J gene: TRBJ1-1
D gene: -
clone size: -
CDR3 length: 15
V gene: TRBV5-6